This passage covers 5 T cell receptor beta chains from one sample sequenced in a study of T cells in Graves' hyperthyroidism and ophthalmopathy. RNA transcripts gave rise to amplified TCR beta CDR3 regions. The HTBI primer set drove a first-round RT-PCR of the TCR CDR3. From the multiplex PCR reads, TCRdb called clonotypes with MiXCR, one entry per CDR3 protein. The top ten clones hold under 30% of a sample with over 350,000 distinct CDR3 sequences, over 12% of them seen once. Input material: blood. The receptors derive from a man in his fifties or sixties with Graves' ophthalmopathy.

This clonotype has ten or more counts. This sequence joins TRBV28 and TRBJ2-3, with TRBD2 identical over 7 bases. CDR3 length: 15 residues. Germline V gene data show CDR1 as MDHEN and CDR2 as SYDVKM. The J segment lost 6 bases and the V segment lost 5 bases, leaving 11 bases of the junction unmatched. CDR3 nucleotides: TGTGCCAGCAGTAAAGCGGGAAGTCGGTTGGATACGCAGTATTTT. This codes for CASSKAGSRLDTQYF.

Concerning this clonotype: A much larger clone lies a single base off, so this may be a read error. The chain is built from TRBV12-3 or TRBV12-4 and TRBJ1-5; 8 bases align to TRBD1. Trimming at V came to 4 bases and at J to 6 bases, leaving 5 bases not matched to a gene. This CDR3 contains 14 residues. This chain's CDR3 is CASSSDRGVQPQHF. The DNA of the CDR3 is TGTGCCAGCAGTTCCGACAGGGGAGTTCAGCCCCAGCATTTT.

This chain uses TRBV20-1 with TRBJ2-5; no clear D gene. The V end lost 4 bases, the J end lost 1 base, and 7 bases lay between the germline ends. The CDR3 runs to 12 residues. Germline V CDR1 and CDR2: DFQATT, SNEGSKA (reference sequence). The CDR3: CSAIGIQETQYF. As DNA, the CDR3 is TGCAGTGCTATTGGCATCCAAGAGACCCAGTACTTC.

This clonotype appeared once. This rearrangement joins TRBV20-1 to TRBJ2-7; 12 nucleotides agree with TRBD2. V lost 6 bases and J lost 4; bases outside the gene matches: 10. The germline CDR1 and CDR2 sequences are DFQATT and SNEGSKA (reference sequence). This CDR3 spans 15 amino acids. CDR3 loop: CSATSGLAGPYEQYF. CDR3 sequence (DNA): TGCAGTGCCACGAGTGGACTAGCGGGACCTTACGAGCAGTACTTC.

This clonotype was recorded at least ten times. The V call is TRBV12-5, the J call TRBJ1-1; no firm D call. Germline assignment: CDR1 LGHNT and CDR2 FRNRAP. This CDR3 has 11 residues. V was shortened by 2 bases and J by 4 bases, with 2 bases between the two germline ends. CDR3 amino acids: CASGLSTEAFF. Here the CDR3 DNA reads TGTGCTAGTGGTTTGAGCACTGAAGCTTTCTTT. Together with reference TRBV12-5 and TRBJ1-1, the CDR3 gives the full variable domain: DARVTQTPRHKVTEMGQEVTMRCQPILGHNTVFWYRQTMMQGLELLAYFRNRAPLDDSGMPKDRFSAEMPDATLATLKIQPSEPRDSAVYFCASGLSTEAFFGQGTRLTVV.